The subject of this entry is one TCR beta chain. Its antigen is unknown. PCR primers comprised 60 Vbeta and 13 Jbeta primers. Method: immunoSEQ multiplex PCR; TCRdb's copy keeps in-frame clones and lacks some. The sample has over 100,000 clones, roughly 85% seen once. This CDR3 is 16 amino acids long. Germline V lookup: CDR1 LNHDA, CDR2 SQIVND (reference sequence). The germline V and J ends were trimmed by 0 bases and 1 base, with 12 bases remaining between them. This sample is part of a study of cytomegalovirus exposure and HLA in healthy donors. Study outcomes and limitations: Analyzed later, association rates of TCRs varied across HLA loci, with DRB1 most and HLA-C fewest. Per a later analysis, about 18,000 TCR beta sequences showed association with HLA alleles at 0.05 false discovery rate. A later analysis reportedly identified an Asian-associated ancestry cluster as carrying fewer N-insertions than the roughly 670-donor mean. A likely sequencing artifact accounted for one observed cluster of highly shared sequence variants.

Sequenced sample: PBMCs. The sequence came from a man aged 35-49 years in good health and CMV-seronegative. The J gene is TRBJ1-2, the V gene TRBV19, with D perhaps TRBD1 (6 bases). DNA for the CDR3: TGTGCCAGTAGTATAGATTGGTCGGACAGTAACTATGGCTACACCTTC. This gives the protein CASSIDWSDSNYGYTF.